The clone carrying this T cell receptor beta chain was observed a few times. Antigen specificity is unknown. This sample was taken from a study of response to subunit inactivated influenza vaccine. Overall study findings and caveats: The authors proposed limited new T cell recruitment per seasonal influenza vaccination.

TCRdb re-derived calls from the RT-PCR reads in MiXCR, one entry per CDR3 protein. Of approximately 490,000 distinct CDR3 sequences listed, around 7.7% are singletons. The CDR3 consists of 14 residues. The germline V gene has CDR1 DFQATT and CDR2 SNEGSKA (reference sequence). Trimming pared 6 bases from V and 3 bases from J, leaving 14 bases between. This chain joins TRBV20-1 and TRBJ2-2; D gene uncertain. The receptor was derived from a man between 50 and 75 years old who received an inactivated influenza vaccine. The sample consisted of PBMCs from blood, taken roughly 24 months after vaccination. The DNA for the CDR3 is TGCAGTGCCCCCCGGGCAGAATACACCGGGGAGCTGTTTTTT. This gives the protein CSAPRAEYTGELFF.